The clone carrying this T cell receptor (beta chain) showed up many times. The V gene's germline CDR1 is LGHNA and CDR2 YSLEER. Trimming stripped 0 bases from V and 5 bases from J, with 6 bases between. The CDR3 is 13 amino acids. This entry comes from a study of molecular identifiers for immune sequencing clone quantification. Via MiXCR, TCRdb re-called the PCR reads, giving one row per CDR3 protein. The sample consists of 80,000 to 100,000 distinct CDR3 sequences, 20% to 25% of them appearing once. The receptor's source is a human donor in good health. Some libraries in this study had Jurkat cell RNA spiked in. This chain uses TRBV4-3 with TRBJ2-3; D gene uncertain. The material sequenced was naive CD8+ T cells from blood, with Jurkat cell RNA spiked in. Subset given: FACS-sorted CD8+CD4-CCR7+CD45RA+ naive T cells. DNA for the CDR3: TGCGCCAGCAGCCAAGACAACGGAGATACGCAGTATTTT. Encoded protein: CASSQDNGDTQYF.